The entry below describes one T cell receptor beta chain. The ends were cut back, 5 bases at V and 2 bases at J, with 10 bases in the middle. Germline CDR1 and CDR2: DFQATT and SNEGSKA (reference sequence). The CDR3 length is 12 residues. Sorted naive CD8 T cells were those defined as CD8+CD4-CCR7+CD45RA+. The data stem from a study of molecular identifiers for immune sequencing clone quantification. Bulk TCR libraries were made with methods that had been previously described and with listed TCR primers. TCRdb reprocessed the PCR reads via MiXCR and lists one record per CDR3 protein. Of some 590,000 distinct CDR3 sequences listed, 25% are singletons.

This TCR was recovered from a human donor in good health. Some libraries in this study had Jurkat cell RNA spiked in. The chain employs TRBV20-1 and TRBJ2-7; D may match TRBD1 or TRBD2 (5 bases each). The sample comprised naive CD8+ T cells from blood, with Jurkat cell RNA spiked in. Subset described: FACS-sorted CD8+CD4-CCR7+CD45RA+ naive T cells. CDR3 region: CSAGTDTYEQYF. CDR3 DNA: TGCAGTGCTGGGACGGATACCTACGAGCAGTACTTC.